These T cell receptor beta chains were read from a single sample in a study of blood T cell repertoires in COVID-19. Here immunoSEQ multiplex PCR was the method, and the copy in TCRdb shows in-frame clones only, minus some. The sample has hundreds of thousands of clones, 91% seen once. Sequencing was carried out using peripheral blood. Receptors originate from a woman under 30 who had recovered from COVID-19. The CDR3 runs from the conserved cysteine through the conserved F or W. Each record gives: D gene, V gene, J gene, clone size, CDR3 protein, CDR3 DNA. A D gene is named only where the DNA matches it firmly. A clone size is listed for some rows: how often the clone was seen (once, few, many), or a class if it is expanded.

TRBD2	TRBV2	TRBJ2-1	NA	CASSETSGKNEQFF	TGTGCCAGCAGTGAGACTAGCGGGAAAAATGAGCAGTTCTTC
NA	TRBV27	TRBJ1-6	NA	CASGLISSSPLHF	TGTGCCAGCGGACTAATATCGAGCTCACCCCTCCACTTT
TRBD1	TRBV10-3	TRBJ2-2	NA	CAISGTGNGELFF	TGTGCCATCAGTGGGACAGGGAACGGGGAGCTGTTTTTT
NA	TRBV5-6	TRBJ2-5	NA	CASSLSFRQGQETQYF	TGTGCCAGCAGCTTATCCTTCCGGCAGGGACAAGAGACCCAGTACTTC
TRBD2	TRBV7-2	TRBJ2-2	few	CASSLTSGRVTGELFF	TGTGCCAGCAGCTTGACTAGCGGGAGGGTCACCGGGGAGCTGTTTTTT
NA	TRBV11-2	TRBJ2-3	NA	CASSRQFSTDTQYF	TGTGCCAGCAGCCGCCAGTTTAGCACAGATACGCAGTATTTT
TRBD1	TRBV27	TRBJ2-1	NA	CASSSLRTGAYNEQFF	TGTGCCAGCAGTTCCCTGAGGACAGGGGCATACAATGAGCAGTTCTTC
TRBD2	TRBV19	TRBJ2-3	NA	CASSAWREVPDTQYF	TGTGCCAGTAGTGCATGGCGGGAGGTACCAGATACGCAGTATTTT
NA	TRBV11-3	TRBJ2-1	NA	CASSSPSSSYNEQFF	TGTGCCAGCAGCTCTCCTTCGAGCTCCTACAATGAGCAGTTCTTC
NA	TRBV19	TRBJ1-1	NA	CASSITGLTEAFF	TGTGCCAGTAGTATAACAGGGTTGACTGAAGCTTTCTTT